The clone carrying this T cell receptor beta chain has just a few counts. This record belongs to a study of identical twins. Unique molecular identifiers were present on cDNA, and template switching added a universal primer site. TCRdb called the 5' RACE reads again in MiXCR, with one record for every CDR3 protein. The sample has 200,000 to 250,000 distinct CDR3 sequences; under 8.5% are singletons. The same sample was also studied in work on T cells expressing NK-cell markers. From that second work: Each TCR beta repertoire originated in sorted T cells that were CD3+CD56+NKG2C+, CD3+CD56+NKG2C- or CD3+CD56-NKG2C+.

This clonotype originated in a woman between 18 and 29 years old in good health. Sequenced input: CD8+ T cells sorted from blood.

The CDR3 coding sequence is TGTGCCAGCAGTTCCTGGACAGGGTTCGAGCAGTACTTC. Protein: CASSSWTGFEQYF. The chain carries TRBV6-5 and TRBJ2-7; 8 bases line up with TRBD1. The CDR3 sequence is 13 residues long. Germline V gives CDR1 MNHEY, CDR2 SVGAGI. V lost 4 bases to trimming and J lost 6 bases; unmatched junction nucleotides: 5.